Listed here are 6 T cell receptor beta chains from one sample, sequenced in a study of identical twins (dated by TCRdb to about 2016). Library construction relied on 5' RACE. The data were produced on an Illumina HiSeq 2000. TCRdb redid the processing of the public reads, applying fastp at Q25 and MiXCR, and retained in-frame beta chains. Rows with one shared CDR3 protein collapse into an entry with the most common genes and DNA. The sample table records about 720,000 distinct CDR3 sequences; about 20% of these occur just once. The ten largest account for about 12% of the sample. Another study also made use of these data, one on T cells expressing NK-cell markers.

The material sequenced was PBMCs. The receptors stem from a young woman in good health.

There are a few counts of this clonotype. This rearrangement joins TRBV12-3 or TRBV12-4 to TRBJ2-1, with TRBD2 identical over 7 bases. The CDR3 is made up of 14 amino acids. V was clipped by 5 bases and J by 5 bases; unmatched bases: 6. In nucleotides, the CDR3 is TGTGCCAGCAGTAGGGCGGGAGTACACAATGAGCAGTTCTTC. Protein sequence: CASSRAGVHNEQFF.

The rearrangement joins TRBV24-1 to TRBJ2-5; 8 bases agree with TRBD2. Losses at the gene ends were 7 bases for V and 2 bases for J; bases not matched to a gene: 2. CDR1 and CDR2 (germline): KGHDR, SFDVKD. The CDR3 covers 13 residues. The CDR3 protein is CATRLAGQETQYF. DNA for the CDR3: TGTGCCACCAGATTAGCGGGACAAGAGACCCAGTACTTC.

The chain recombines TRBV7-6 with TRBJ1-1; D is ambiguous. Germline CDR1 SGHVS, CDR2 FNYEAQ. Trimming removed 5 bases at V and 6 bases at J, with 13 bases between. The CDR3 is made up of 13 amino acids. In nucleotides, the CDR3 is TGTGCCAGCAGCCCGATAGGCGGTTCTGAAGCTTTCTTT. It encodes CASSPIGGSEAFF.

The chain carries TRBV6-1 and TRBJ1-1; weak D call: TRBD1 (5 bases). The length of the CDR3 is 11 residues. V was trimmed by 8 bases and J by 9 bases, leaving 13 bases between them. Germline V CDR1 and CDR2: MNHNS, SASEGT. The CDR3 sequence is CASLRDAQAFF. The CDR3 DNA reads TGTGCCAGCCTCAGGGATGCCCAAGCTTTCTTT.

Only one count was recorded for this clonotype. One end of the junction is discordant with germline, which a read error may explain. The chain has TRBV11-2 and TRBJ2-1; no definite D call. Germline V gene lookup returns CDR1 SGHAT and CDR2 FQNNGV. The CDR3 is made up of 8 amino acids. The CDR3 region has the DNA TGTGCCAGCAGTCGACACCACTTC. Its translation: CASSRHHF.

Only a few counts were recorded for this clonotype. The chain couples TRBV29-1 to TRBJ1-5; D unresolved. This CDR3 is built from 14 residues. CDR1 and CDR2 from the germline V gene are SQVTM and ANQGSEA. Trimming took off 4 bases at V and 2 bases at J, with 12 bases between the two ends. CDR3 DNA: TGCAGCGTTGTGTGGGGTGGGGGCAATCAGCCCCAGCATTTT. Translated: CSVVWGGGNQPQHF.